Following are 25 T cell receptor beta chains from one sample sequenced in a study of beta chain features in type 1 diabetes. As every portion of the isolated RNA was reverse transcribed, the sequencing read expressed TCRB transcripts. Sequencing used immunoSEQ multiplex PCR; TCRdb keeps in-frame clones, though not all of them. The repertoire consists of hundreds of thousands of clones, with 9.5% to 12% occurring once and the leading ten covering 0.045% to 0.06%. The sample was naive CD4+ T cells from blood. The receptors come from a woman between 18 and 29 years old in good health.

There are a few counts of this clone. V usage is TRBV10-3 and J usage is TRBJ2-3; D tentatively reads TRBD1 or TRBD2 (6 bases each). The CDR3 is 13 residues long. Germline CDR1 and CDR2: ENHRY and SYGVKD. Trimming left V 7 bases short and J 6 bases short, with 14 bases between. The CDR3 DNA is TGTGCCATCAAACAGGGAGGATTGGATACGCAGTATTTT. The encoded protein is CAIKQGGLDTQYF.

The V call is TRBV7-9, the J call TRBJ2-3, with D unclear. Germline V CDR1 and CDR2: SEHNR, FQNEAQ (reference sequence). Trimming pared 1 base from V and 14 bases from J, leaving 10 bases between. This CDR3 has 11 residues. The CDR3 region is CASSLDNYPYF. In DNA, the CDR3 is TGTGCCAGCAGCTTAGACAATTATCCGTATTTT.

This clone occurred a few times. The chain couples TRBV7-3 to TRBJ2-3; D might be TRBD2 (6 bases). This CDR3 contains 13 residues. Germline V gene data show CDR1 as SGHTA and CDR2 as FQGTGA. Trimming took off 8 bases at V and 2 bases at J, with 11 bases between the two ends. The CDR3 is CASSRGNTDTQYF. In DNA form, the CDR3 reads TGTGCCAGCTCCCGGGGGAACACAGATACGCAGTATTTT.

This clone was seen a few times. The chain has TRBV4-2 and TRBJ1-2, with no clear D. Trimming removed 5 bases at V and 0 bases at J, with 13 bases between. The CDR3 loop spans 15 amino acids. Germline loops: CDR1 LGHNA, CDR2 YNFKEQ. The CDR3 coding sequence is TGTGCCAGCAGCTCCCACGAGTCCGCTAACTATGGCTACACCTTC. This sequence encodes CASSSHESANYGYTF.

The chain joins TRBV4-1 to TRBJ1-2; D might be TRBD1 (5 bases). The CDR3 totals 16 residues. V was cut by 1 base and J by 1 base, with 13 bases left in between. Germline assignment: CDR1 MGHRA and CDR2 YSYEKL. The CDR3 nucleotides read TGCGCCAGCAGCCAAGTGTCCCGGGGCCGTAACTATGGCTACACCTTC. Amino acid sequence: CASSQVSRGRNYGYTF.

V usage is TRBV18 and J usage is TRBJ2-1; 7 nucleotides align to TRBD1. Germline loops: CDR1 KGHSH, CDR2 LQKENI. The CDR3 is made up of 15 amino acids. The V gene end was trimmed by 0 bases and the J gene end by 7 bases; junction bases not matched to a gene: 6. The CDR3 loop reads CASSPPSRDSNEQFF. DNA for the CDR3: TGTGCCAGCTCACCACCCTCCCGGGACAGTAATGAGCAGTTCTTC.

This clone was seen only a few times. The rearrangement links TRBV9 to TRBJ2-1; 8 bases are a match to TRBD2. The germline gives CDR1 SGDLS, CDR2 YYNGEE. The CDR3 consists of 14 residues. V lost 2 bases, J lost 7 bases, and 5 bases stayed unmatched. The CDR3 sequence is CASSVVAGQNEQFF. In nucleotides, the CDR3 is TGTGCCAGCAGCGTGGTAGCGGGGCAGAATGAGCAGTTCTTC. Together with reference TRBV9 and TRBJ2-1, the CDR3 gives the full variable domain: DSGVTQTPKHLITATGQRVTLRCSPRSGDLSVYWYQQSLDQGLQFLIQYYNGEERAKGNILERFSAQQFPDLHSELNLSSLELGDSALYFCASSVVAGQNEQFFGPGTRLTVL.

This chain links TRBV4-1 with TRBJ2-7; the match to TRBD2 covers 10 bases. Germline-derived CDR1 and CDR2 are MGHRA and YSYEKL. The CDR3 sequence is 16 residues long. With V trimmed by 0 bases and J by 2 bases, 4 bases remained unmatched. CDR3: CASSQESSGGPYEQYV. CDR3 coding DNA: TGCGCCAGCAGCCAAGAGTCTAGCGGGGGTCCCTACGAGCAGTACGTC.

Only a few counts were recorded for this clone. This chain joins TRBV7-2 and TRBJ2-4; D perhaps matches TRBD1 (5 bases). Between the trimmed V and J ends, which lost 0 bases and 0 bases, there was a span of 9 bases. The V gene's germline CDR1 is SGHTA and CDR2 FQGNSA. The CDR3 covers 16 residues. The CDR3 region is CASSLAPGLAKNIQYF. DNA of the CDR3: TGTGCCAGCAGCTTAGCGCCAGGGCTAGCCAAAAACATTCAGTACTTC.

This clone was found a few times. Additional DNA sequences in this sample encode the identical CDR3. The V call is TRBV10-3, the J call TRBJ2-1; no clear D. The CDR3 contains 11 residues. V shed 6 bases and J shed 6 bases, with 6 bases lying between them. CDR1 is ENHRY and CDR2 is SYGVKD in the germline V gene. The CDR3 bases are TGTGCCATCAGAAGGAGCAATGAGCAGTTCTTC. This encodes CAIRRSNEQFF.

CDR3 sequence (DNA): TGTGCCAGCAGTTGGAAGTATGAAATGCCCCAGCATTTT. It encodes CASSWKYEMPQHF. This chain uses TRBV27 with TRBJ1-5; D call uncertain. Trimming cost V 4 bases and J 9 bases, with 13 bases left between them. Germline CDR1 MNHEY, CDR2 SMNVEV (reference sequence). This CDR3 has 13 residues.

This clone has only a few counts. This sequence joins TRBV7-2 and TRBJ2-3, with D perhaps TRBD2 (6 bases). CDR1 and CDR2 (germline): SGHTA, FQGNSA. The CDR3 has 14 amino acids. V was cut by 3 bases and J by 4 bases, with 11 bases left in between. The CDR3 loop is CASSFLTSADTQYF. The CDR3 DNA reads TGTGCCAGCAGCTTCCTGACTAGTGCAGATACGCAGTATTTT.

This clone was seen more than once but under ten times. J is TRBJ2-1 and V is TRBV7-7; D is unresolved. Germline V lookup: CDR1 SSHAT, CDR2 FNYEAQ (reference sequence). CDR3 length: 12 residues. Trimming removed 5 bases at V and 7 bases at J, with 9 bases between. CDR3 loop: CASSQTGNEQFF. CDR3 nucleotide sequence: TGTGCCAGCAGCCAGACTGGAAATGAGCAGTTCTTC.

The V call is TRBV7-3, the J call TRBJ2-4, with 7 bases lining up with TRBD1. Germline assignment: CDR1 SGHTA and CDR2 FQGTGA. V trimming: 6 bases; J trimming: 2 bases; junction bases outside the gene matches: 7. The CDR3 sequence is 15 residues long. This chain's CDR3 is CASSRKGGSKNIQYF. The CDR3, as DNA: TGTGCCAGCAGTCGTAAAGGGGGCTCCAAAAACATTCAGTACTTC.

The chain joins TRBV11-2 to TRBJ2-3; no reliable D call. Deletions cut 5 bases from V and 2 bases from J, with 5 bases between. Germline V gives CDR1 SGHAT, CDR2 FQNNGV. The CDR3 runs 12 residues. The CDR3 is CASSLITDTQYF. The CDR3 coding sequence is TGTGCCAGCAGCCTAATCACAGATACGCAGTATTTT.

This clone was observed a handful of times. The chain joins TRBV30 to TRBJ1-3; D gene ambiguous. CDR3 length equals 11 residues. The germline CDR1 and CDR2 sequences are GTSNPN and SVGIG (reference sequence). Trimming removed 0 bases at V and 4 bases at J, with 1 base between. CDR3 sequence reads: CAWSVGNTIYF. Here the CDR3 DNA reads TGTGCCTGGAGTGTAGGAAACACCATATATTTT.

This clone was counted between two and nine times. The chain combines TRBV15 with TRBJ1-4; D ambiguous. The CDR3 length is 13 residues. CDR1 is LNHNV, CDR2 YYDKDF, per germline (reference sequence). V lost 0 bases, J lost 7 bases, and 6 bases lay in between. CDR3 sequence (DNA): TGTGCCACCAGCAGAGATTCAAGTGAAAAACTGTTTTTT. Translated: CATSRDSSEKLFF. The whole variable domain, remainder taken from reference TRBV15 and TRBJ1-4, is DAMVIQNPRYQVTQFGKPVTLSCSQTLNHNVMYWYQQKSSQAPKLLFHYYDKDFNNEADTPDNFQSRRPNTSFCFLDIRSPGLGDTAMYLCATSRDSSEKLFFGSGTQLSVL.

This clone was seen a handful of times. The V and J genes are TRBV30 and TRBJ2-2, with 7 bases fitting TRBD1. The CDR3 has 13 residues. V lost 4 bases to trimming and J lost 7 bases; unmatched junction nucleotides: 6. CDR1 and CDR2 (germline): GTSNPN, SVGIG (reference sequence). DNA of the CDR3: TGTGCCTGGAACAAGGGGGCCGGCGGGGAGCTGTTTTTT. It specifies CAWNKGAGGELFF.

The chain has TRBV10-3 and TRBJ2-5; D is possibly TRBD1 (5 bases). Deletions cut 2 bases from V and 2 bases from J, with 6 bases between. Germline loops: CDR1 ENHRY, CDR2 SYGVKD. This CDR3 contains 13 residues. CDR3 loop: CAISERGQETQYF. Here the CDR3 DNA reads TGTGCCATCAGTGAGAGGGGTCAAGAGACCCAGTACTTC.

The chain links TRBV6-1 to TRBJ2-7; 9 bases are a match to TRBD1. The CDR3 contains 14 residues. From germline, CDR1 is MNHNS and CDR2 SASEGT. Trimming removed 8 bases from V and 3 bases from J; junction bases left unmatched: 8. The CDR3 DNA follows: TGTGCCAGCCGGCTCACGGGACAGGGCTACGAGCAGTACGTC. It yields the protein CASRLTGQGYEQYV.

This clone was picked up a small number of times. The rearrangement joins TRBV15 to TRBJ2-1; 8 bases map to TRBD1. The CDR3 loop spans 16 amino acids. In germline, CDR1 is LNHNV, CDR2 YYDKDF (reference sequence). V was clipped by 6 bases and J by 6 bases; unmatched bases: 13. Here the CDR3 reads CATRAVGQVVGNEQFF. The CDR3 nucleotides read TGTGCCACCAGGGCCGTGGGACAGGTAGTTGGCAATGAGCAGTTCTTC. Complete variable domain (other parts from reference TRBV15 and TRBJ2-1): DAMVIQNPRYQVTQFGKPVTLSCSQTLNHNVMYWYQQKSSQAPKLLFHYYDKDFNNEADTPDNFQSRRPNTSFCFLDIRSPGLGDTAMYLCATRAVGQVVGNEQFFGPGTRLTVL.

This clone was observed a handful of times. The chain's CDR3 is CASSVVTGAYNEQFF. The CDR3 coding sequence is TGTGCCAGCAGCGTCGTGACAGGGGCCTACAATGAGCAGTTCTTC. The V call is TRBV9, the J call TRBJ2-1; 8 nucleotides line up with TRBD1. The ends lost 2 bases at V and 2 bases at J; junction bases unmatched: 3. Germline CDR1 is SGDLS and CDR2 is YYNGEE. CDR3 length: 15 amino acids.

This clone was found a few times. This chain connects TRBV29-1 to TRBJ2-1; TRBD2 agrees at 10 bases. V shed 6 bases, J shed 6 bases, and the junction held 11 bases outside the gene matches. The CDR3 covers 15 residues. Per germline, CDR1 SQVTM and CDR2 ANQGSEA. The CDR3, as DNA: TGCAGCGTGGAAACCGGGACTAGCGTACTCAATGAGCAGTTCTTC. Translation: CSVETGTSVLNEQFF.

The chain links TRBV14 to TRBJ1-2; D gene ambiguous. The CDR3 has 13 amino acids. The germline CDR1 and CDR2 sequences are SGHDN and FVKESK. The ends were cut back, 6 bases at V and 4 bases at J, with 12 bases in the middle. The CDR3 region is CASSPALLYGYTF. The CDR3 region has the DNA TGTGCCAGCAGTCCTGCTCTACTCTATGGCTACACCTTC. Full variable domain (rest looked up from reference TRBV14 and TRBJ1-2): EAGVTQFPSHSVIEKGQTVTLRCDPISGHDNLYWYRRVMGKEIKFLLHFVKESKQDESGMPNNRFLAERTGGTYSTLKVQPAELEDSGVYFCASSPALLYGYTFGSGTRLTVV.

This clone has more than one count but fewer than ten. The chain uses TRBV10-3 and TRBJ2-3; tentative D call: TRBD2 (6 bases). This CDR3 is 15 amino acids long. In germline, CDR1 is ENHRY, CDR2 SYGVKD. Trimming removed 11 bases at V and 0 bases at J, with 18 bases between. The CDR3 region is CAAGPGGSSTDTQYF. The CDR3, as DNA: TGTGCCGCGGGCCCCGGGGGATCTAGCACAGATACGCAGTATTTT.